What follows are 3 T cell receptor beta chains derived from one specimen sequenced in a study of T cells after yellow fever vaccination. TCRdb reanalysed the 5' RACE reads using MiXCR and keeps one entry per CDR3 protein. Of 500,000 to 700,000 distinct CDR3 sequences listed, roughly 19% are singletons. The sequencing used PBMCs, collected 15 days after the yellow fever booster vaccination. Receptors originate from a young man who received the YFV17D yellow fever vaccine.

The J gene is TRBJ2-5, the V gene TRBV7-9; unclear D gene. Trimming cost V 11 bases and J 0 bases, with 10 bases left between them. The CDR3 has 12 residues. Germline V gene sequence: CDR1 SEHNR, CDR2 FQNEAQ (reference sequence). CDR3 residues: CAEVTYQETQYF. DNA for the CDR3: TGTGCCGAGGTAACTTACCAAGAGACCCAGTACTTC. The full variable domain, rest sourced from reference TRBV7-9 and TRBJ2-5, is DTGVSQNPRHKITKRGQNVTFRCDPISEHNRLYWYRQTLGQGPEFLTYFQNEAQLEKSRLLSDRFSAERPKGSFSTLEIQRTEQGDSAMYLCAEVTYQETQYFGPGTRLLVL.

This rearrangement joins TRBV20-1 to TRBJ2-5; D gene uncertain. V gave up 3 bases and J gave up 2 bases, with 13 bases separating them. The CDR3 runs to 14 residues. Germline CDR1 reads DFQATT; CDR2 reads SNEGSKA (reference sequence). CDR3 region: CSARESKAQETQYF. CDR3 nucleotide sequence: TGCAGTGCTAGGGAATCCAAGGCACAAGAGACCCAGTACTTC.

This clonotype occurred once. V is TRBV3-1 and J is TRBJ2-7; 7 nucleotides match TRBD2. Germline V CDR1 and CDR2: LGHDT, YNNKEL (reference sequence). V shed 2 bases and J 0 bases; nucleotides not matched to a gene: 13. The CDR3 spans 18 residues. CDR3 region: CASSQFVRRERRSYEQYF. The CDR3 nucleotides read TGTGCCAGCAGCCAATTTGTGAGGCGGGAGCGGCGCTCCTACGAGCAGTACTTC.